This T cell receptor beta chain was retrieved from a study of long-term antiretroviral therapy in people with HIV. Study conclusions and caveats: In samples taken after ART, diversity increased but remained below transplant donor control levels.

The table lists this clone with a count of one. Its cognate antigen is unknown. For each donor, at least one pre-ART and at least two post-ART PBMC samples were available. Until DNA extraction, the samples held between about 1-10 million cryopreserved PBMC. The assay used was immunoSEQ (version v3.0), run at survey level. 40,000-50,000 T-cell genomes per sample were the sequencing target. Data came from immunoSEQ multiplex PCR; TCRdb stores just in-frame clones and leaves some out. The table has fewer than 45,000 clones, roughly four fifths seen once. The CDR3 contains 16 residues. This sequence was found in a man between 18 and 29 years old with HIV. This chain links TRBV21-1 with TRBJ1-3. TRBV21-1 is a known pseudogene. The sequencing used unsorted PBMCs, collected 0.3 years after starting antiretroviral therapy. CDR3 nucleotides: TGTGCCAGCAGCCAACCGTGGCGCTGGCCTGGAAACACCATATATTTT. This codes for CASSQPWRWPGNTIYF.